The entry below gives a single T cell receptor beta chain sequence along with its context. Its antigen is still unknown. This specimen belongs to a study of a mutant IDH1 vaccine in newly diagnosed glioma. On the study more broadly: Vaccines were begun 4-6 weeks after radiotherapy alone, or with temozolomide cycles.

Time point: week 23, last vaccination. Doses comprised 300 ug of mutant IDH1 20-mer peptide each, plus topical imiquimod. The CDR3 is 12 amino acids. Germline V gene data show CDR1 as KGHSH and CDR2 as LQKENI. V was trimmed by 0 bases and J by 8 bases, leaving 7 bases between them. Assay: immunoSEQ multiplex PCR; the TCRdb copy retains only in-frame clones and omits some. The data show over 50,000 clones, 75% to 90% seen once. This chain uses TRBV18 with TRBJ1-2; D gene uncertain. The receptor comes from a man in his late teens or twenties with glioma. The sample consisted of PBMCs, taken from a glioma patient whose treatment included an IDH1 peptide vaccine. CDR3 sequence reads: CASSPPGRGYTF. CDR3 in DNA: TGTGCCAGCTCACCACCTGGCAGGGGCTACACCTTC.